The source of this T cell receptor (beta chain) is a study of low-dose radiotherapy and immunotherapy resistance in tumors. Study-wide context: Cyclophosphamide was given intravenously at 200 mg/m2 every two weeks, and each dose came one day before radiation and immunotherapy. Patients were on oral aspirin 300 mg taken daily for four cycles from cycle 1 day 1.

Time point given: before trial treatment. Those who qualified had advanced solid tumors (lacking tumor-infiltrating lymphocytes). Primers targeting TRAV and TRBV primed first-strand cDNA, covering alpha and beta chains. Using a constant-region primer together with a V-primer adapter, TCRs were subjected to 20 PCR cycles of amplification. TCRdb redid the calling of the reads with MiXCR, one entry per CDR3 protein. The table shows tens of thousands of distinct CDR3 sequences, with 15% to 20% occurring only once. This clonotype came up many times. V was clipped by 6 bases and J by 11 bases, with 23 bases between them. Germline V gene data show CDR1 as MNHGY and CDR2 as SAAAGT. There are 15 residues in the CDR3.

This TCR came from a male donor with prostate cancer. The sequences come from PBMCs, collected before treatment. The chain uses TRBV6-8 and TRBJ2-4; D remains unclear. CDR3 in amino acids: CASSPGAGSLKVQYF. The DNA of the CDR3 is TGTGCCAGCAGCCCGGGTGCCGGTTCTCTTAAGGTTCAGTACTTC.